The 15 T cell receptor beta chains below were found in one sample sequenced in a study of shared T cell receptors in the human thymus. Libraries were prepared by immunoSEQ multiplex PCR; TCRdb keeps only in-frame clonotypes and omits some of them. The repertoire holds roughly 710,000 clones, approximately 85% seen once, with around 0.0099% in the top ten. The sample also formed part of further work on human thymus T cells.

Sequenced material: thymocytes. These receptor sequences come from a girl less than two years old with a congenital heart defect.

V usage is TRBV28 and J usage is TRBJ1-2, with TRBD1 matching 7 bases. CDR3 length: 18 amino acids. Germline CDR1 is MDHEN and CDR2 is SYDVKM. Trimming at V came to 5 bases and at J to 3 bases, leaving 18 bases not matched to a gene. In DNA form, the CDR3 reads TGTGCCAGCAGTCCACGCAGGGGGGCGCGCATGATAGACTATGGCTACACCTTC. Translated: CASSPRRGARMIDYGYTF.

The rearrangement uses TRBV13 and TRBJ2-3, with 7 nucleotides matching TRBD2. The germline V gene has CDR1 PRHDT and CDR2 FYEKMQ (reference sequence). The CDR3 covers 16 residues. V gave up 0 bases and J gave up 6 bases; unmatched junction bases: 9. The CDR3 bases are TGTGCCAGCAGCTTAGGCCTCCGGGAGGTTGCGGATACGCAGTATTTT. Its protein is CASSLGLREVADTQYF.

The V and J genes are TRBV25-1 and TRBJ1-2, with D possibly TRBD1 on 5 matching bases. Germline V gives CDR1 MGHDK, CDR2 SYGVNS. CDR3 length: 15 amino acids. Trimming pared 6 bases from V and 4 bases from J, leaving 18 bases between. In nucleotides, the CDR3 is TGTGCCAGCAGGGGGGGGGAGAGCGGTCGCTATGGCTACACCTTC. This encodes CASRGGESGRYGYTF.

V usage is TRBV28 and J usage is TRBJ2-3, with 8 positions matching TRBD2. Germline loops: CDR1 MDHEN, CDR2 SYDVKM. J was trimmed by 1 base and V by 8 bases; bases with no gene match: 5. This CDR3 is 14 amino acids long. DNA of the CDR3: TGTGCCAGCCACCCCGGGGGGGGCACAGATACGCAGTATTTT. Translation gives CASHPGGGTDTQYF.

The chain is built from TRBV5-1 and TRBJ1-2; 7 nucleotides match TRBD1. The CDR3 has 15 amino acids. The junction had 6 bases not matched to a gene; V was cut back by 0 bases and J by 4 bases. Germline V gene data show CDR1 as SGHRS and CDR2 as YFSETQ. CDR3: CASSLAGQEFYGYTF. CDR3 sequence (DNA): TGCGCCAGCAGCTTGGCCGGACAGGAGTTCTATGGCTACACCTTC.

This clone was found a few times. The chain carries TRBV18 and TRBJ1-2; 7 nucleotides align to TRBD1. Germline loops: CDR1 KGHSH, CDR2 LQKENI. Losses at the gene ends were 6 bases for V and 6 bases for J; bases not matched to a gene: 4. This CDR3 is built from 12 residues. CDR3 coding DNA: TGTGCCAGCTCCCGGGACAGACATGGCTACACCTTC. Amino acids: CASSRDRHGYTF.

V gene TRBV10-3 combines with J gene TRBJ1-2; 7 bases agree with TRBD1. V shed 6 bases and J 4 bases; nucleotides not matched to a gene: 8. This CDR3 contains 14 residues. Germline lookup yields CDR1 ENHRY and CDR2 SYGVKD. The CDR3 protein is CAISRGQDLYGYTF. In DNA form, the CDR3 reads TGTGCCATCAGCCGTGGACAGGACCTCTATGGCTACACCTTC.

This sequence joins TRBV10-3 and TRBJ1-1; 7 bases align to TRBD1. The germline CDR1 and CDR2 sequences are ENHRY and SYGVKD. The CDR3 consists of 15 residues. After removal of 6 bases from V and 2 bases from J, the junction contained 9 bases not matched to a gene. The CDR3 reads CAISTGAQQNTEAFF. In DNA, the CDR3 is TGTGCCATCAGCACAGGGGCCCAACAAAACACTGAAGCTTTCTTT.

The chain joins TRBV7-2 to TRBJ1-3; D gene ambiguous. Germline V gene data show CDR1 as SGHTA and CDR2 as FQGNSA. Trimming cost V 1 base and J 6 bases, with 19 bases left between them. The CDR3 loop spans 17 amino acids. The chain's CDR3 is CASSLVEEGRIANTIYF. CDR3 coding DNA: TGTGCCAGCAGCTTAGTTGAAGAGGGTAGGATTGCAAACACCATATATTTT.

The V gene is TRBV28, the J gene TRBJ2-2, with a tentative D call TRBD1 (6 bases). CDR3 size: 18 residues. Trimming cost V 1 base and J 0 bases, with 15 bases left between them. Germline CDR1 is MDHEN and CDR2 is SYDVKM. In nucleotides, the CDR3 is TGTGCCAGCAGTTTATTTGGGCGTGGACAGCCGAACACCGGGGAGCTGTTTTTT. Protein: CASSLFGRGQPNTGELFF.

The chain links TRBV30 to TRBJ2-2, with 10 bases aligning to TRBD2. The V segment lost 0 bases and the J segment 7 bases; nucleotides outside the gene matches: 17. The CDR3 extends over 19 amino acids. Germline CDR1 reads GTSNPN; CDR2 reads SVGIG (reference sequence). The CDR3 reads CAWSVRPGPAGGRYGELFF. CDR3 nucleotide sequence: TGTGCCTGGAGTGTAAGGCCCGGCCCAGCGGGGGGGCGATACGGGGAGCTGTTTTTT.

This chain links TRBV7-2 with TRBJ1-5; the D is unclear. The germline V gene has CDR1 SGHTA and CDR2 FQGNSA. Between the trimmed V and J ends, which lost 5 bases and 2 bases, there was a span of 10 bases. The CDR3 sequence is 14 residues long. CDR3 nucleotides: TGTGCCAGCAGCCAGCAGGCTGGCAATCAGCCCCAGCATTTT. Translation gives CASSQQAGNQPQHF.

V usage is TRBV4-1 and J usage is TRBJ1-5; 8 bases are a match to TRBD1. This CDR3 comprises 16 residues. Germline lookup yields CDR1 MGHRA and CDR2 YSYEKL. The V segment lost 3 bases and the J segment 3 bases; nucleotides outside the gene matches: 7. CDR3 coding DNA: TGCGCCAGCAGCCATAGGACAGGGACTTACAATCAGCCCCAGCATTTT. Residues: CASSHRTGTYNQPQHF.

This chain joins TRBV10-3 and TRBJ2-7; D is perhaps TRBD2 (6 bases). Trimming stripped 6 bases from V and 1 base from J, with 10 bases between. Germline values: CDR1 ENHRY, CDR2 SYGVKD. The length of the CDR3 is 13 residues. CDR3 sequence (DNA): TGTGCCATCAGGGCGGGGACTTCCTACGAGCAGTACTTC. Protein sequence: CAIRAGTSYEQYF.

J is TRBJ2-2 and V is TRBV18, with TRBD1 matching over 9 bases. CDR1 is KGHSH, CDR2 LQKENI, per germline. V lost 5 bases and J lost 5; bases outside the gene matches: 9. This CDR3 has 16 amino acids. For the CDR3, the DNA is TGTGCCAGCTCAAGCCCGGGACAGGGCGATACCGGGGAGCTGTTTTTT. Translation gives CASSSPGQGDTGELFF.